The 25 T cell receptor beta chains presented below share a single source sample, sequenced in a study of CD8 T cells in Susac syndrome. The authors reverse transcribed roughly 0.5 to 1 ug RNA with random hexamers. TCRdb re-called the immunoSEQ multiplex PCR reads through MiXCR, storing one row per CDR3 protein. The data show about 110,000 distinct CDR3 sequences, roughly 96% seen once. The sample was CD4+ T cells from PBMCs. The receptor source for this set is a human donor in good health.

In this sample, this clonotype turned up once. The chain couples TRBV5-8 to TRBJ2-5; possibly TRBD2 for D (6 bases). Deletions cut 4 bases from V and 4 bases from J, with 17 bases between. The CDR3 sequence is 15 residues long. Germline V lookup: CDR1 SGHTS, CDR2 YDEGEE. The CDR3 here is CASSLGTPAGETQYF. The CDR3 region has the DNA TGTGCCAGCAGCCTCGGGACTCCGGCGGGAGAGACCCAGTACTTC.

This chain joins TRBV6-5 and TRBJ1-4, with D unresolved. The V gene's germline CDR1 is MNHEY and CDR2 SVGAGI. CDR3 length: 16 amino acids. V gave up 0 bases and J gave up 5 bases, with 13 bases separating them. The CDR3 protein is CASSYSVGLSNEKLFF. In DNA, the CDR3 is TGTGCCAGCAGTTACTCAGTAGGGTTGTCCAATGAAAAACTGTTTTTT.

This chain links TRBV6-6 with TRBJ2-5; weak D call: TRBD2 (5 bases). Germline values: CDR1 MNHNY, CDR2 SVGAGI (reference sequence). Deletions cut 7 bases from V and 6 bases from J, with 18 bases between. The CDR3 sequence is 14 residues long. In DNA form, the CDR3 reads TGTGCCAGCACCCGGGATTCCCAGTCGCAGACCCAGTACTTC. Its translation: CASTRDSQSQTQYF.

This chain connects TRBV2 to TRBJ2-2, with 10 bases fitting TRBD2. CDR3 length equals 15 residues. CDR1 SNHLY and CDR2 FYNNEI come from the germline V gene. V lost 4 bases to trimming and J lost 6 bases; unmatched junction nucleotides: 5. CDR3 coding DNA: TGTGCCAGCAGTGTAGCTAGCGGGAGTCCCGGGGAGCTGTTTTTT. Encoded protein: CASSVASGSPGELFF.

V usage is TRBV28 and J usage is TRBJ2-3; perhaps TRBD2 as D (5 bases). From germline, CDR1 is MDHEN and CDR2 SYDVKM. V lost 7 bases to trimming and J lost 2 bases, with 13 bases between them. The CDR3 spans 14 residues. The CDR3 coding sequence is TGTGCCAGCACCGAAGGACTTATCACAGATACGCAGTATTTT. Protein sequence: CASTEGLITDTQYF. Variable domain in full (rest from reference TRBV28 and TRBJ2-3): DVKVTQSSRYLVKRTGEKVFLECVQDMDHENMFWYRQDPGLGLRLIYFSYDVKMKEKGDIPEGYSVSREKKERFSLILESASTNQTSMYLCASTEGLITDTQYFGPGTRLTVL.

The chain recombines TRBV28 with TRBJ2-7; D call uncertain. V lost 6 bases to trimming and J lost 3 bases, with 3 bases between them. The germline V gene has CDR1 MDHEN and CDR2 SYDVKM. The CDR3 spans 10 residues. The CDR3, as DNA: TGTGCCAGCAGCCACTACGAGCAGTACTTC. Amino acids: CASSHYEQYF.

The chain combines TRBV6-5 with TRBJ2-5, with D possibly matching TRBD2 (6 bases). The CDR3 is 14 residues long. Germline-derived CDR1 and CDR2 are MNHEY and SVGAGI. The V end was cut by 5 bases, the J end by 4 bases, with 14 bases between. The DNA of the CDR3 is TGTGCCAGCAGTACCCGCGGGGCGGGAGAGACCCAGTACTTC. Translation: CASSTRGAGETQYF.

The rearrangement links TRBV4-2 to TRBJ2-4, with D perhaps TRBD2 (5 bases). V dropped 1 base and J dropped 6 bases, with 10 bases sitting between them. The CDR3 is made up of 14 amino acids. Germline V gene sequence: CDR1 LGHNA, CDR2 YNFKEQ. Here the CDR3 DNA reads TGTGCCAGCAGCCAAGTGGAAGGGAGAAACATTCAGTACTTC. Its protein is CASSQVEGRNIQYF.

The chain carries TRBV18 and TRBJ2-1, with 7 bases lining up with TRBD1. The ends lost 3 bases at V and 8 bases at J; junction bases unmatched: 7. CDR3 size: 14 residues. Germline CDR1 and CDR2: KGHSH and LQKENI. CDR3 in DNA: TGTGCCAGCTCACCCCCTGGACAGGCACATGAGCAGTTCTTC. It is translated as CASSPPGQAHEQFF.

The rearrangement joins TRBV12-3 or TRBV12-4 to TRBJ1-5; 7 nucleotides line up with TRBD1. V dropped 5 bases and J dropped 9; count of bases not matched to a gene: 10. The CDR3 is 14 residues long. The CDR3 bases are TGTGCCAGCAGTAAAAGGACAGGCCTGAGGCCCCAGCATTTT. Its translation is CASSKRTGLRPQHF.

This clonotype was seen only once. The CDR3 here is CASSAGQGSQPQHF. The CDR3 DNA sequence: TGTGCCAGCAGCGCAGGGCAGGGCTCTCAGCCCCAGCATTTT. V and J are TRBV5-6 and TRBJ1-5, with a tentative D call TRBD1 (5 bases). With 4 bases removed from V and 6 bases from J, the gap between germline ends came to 14 bases. This CDR3 spans 14 amino acids. Germline V gene lookup returns CDR1 SGHDT and CDR2 YYEEEE. Full variable domain (outside the CDR3, taken from reference TRBV5-6 and TRBJ1-5): DAGVTQSPTHLIKTRGQQVTLRCSPKSGHDTVSWYQQALGQGPQFIFQYYEEEERQRGNFPDRFSGHQFPNYSSELNVNALLLGDSALYLCASSAGQGSQPQHFGDGTRLSIL.

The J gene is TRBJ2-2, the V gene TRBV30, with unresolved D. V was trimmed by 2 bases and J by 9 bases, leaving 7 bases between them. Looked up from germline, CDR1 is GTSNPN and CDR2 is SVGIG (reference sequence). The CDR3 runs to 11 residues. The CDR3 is CAWSPTRELFF. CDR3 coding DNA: TGTGCCTGGAGTCCGACCAGGGAGCTGTTTTTT.

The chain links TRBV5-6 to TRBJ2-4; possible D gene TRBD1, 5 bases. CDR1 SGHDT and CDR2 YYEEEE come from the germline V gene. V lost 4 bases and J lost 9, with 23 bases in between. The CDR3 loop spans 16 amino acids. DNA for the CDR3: TGTGCCAGCAGCCTCACAACGGACAATCCGCGGATCATTCAGTACTTC. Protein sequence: CASSLTTDNPRIIQYF.

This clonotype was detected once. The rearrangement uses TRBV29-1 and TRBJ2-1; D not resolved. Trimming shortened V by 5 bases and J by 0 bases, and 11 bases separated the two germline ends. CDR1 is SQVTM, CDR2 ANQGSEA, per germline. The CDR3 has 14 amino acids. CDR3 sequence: CSVSPPPSYNEQFF. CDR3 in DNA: TGCAGCGTTTCTCCCCCACCCTCCTACAATGAGCAGTTCTTC.

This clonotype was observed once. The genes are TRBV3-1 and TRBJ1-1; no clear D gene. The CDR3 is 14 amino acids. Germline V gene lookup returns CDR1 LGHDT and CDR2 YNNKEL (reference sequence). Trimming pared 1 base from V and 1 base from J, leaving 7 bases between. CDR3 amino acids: CASSQVGSNTEAFF. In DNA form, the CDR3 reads TGTGCCAGCAGCCAAGTCGGGTCGAACACTGAAGCTTTCTTT.

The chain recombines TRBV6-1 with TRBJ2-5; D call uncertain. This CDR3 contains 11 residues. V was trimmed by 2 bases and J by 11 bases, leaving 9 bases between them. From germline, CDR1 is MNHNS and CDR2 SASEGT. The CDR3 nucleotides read TGTGCCAGCAGTGAATATCCTACACAGTACTTC. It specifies CASSEYPTQYF.

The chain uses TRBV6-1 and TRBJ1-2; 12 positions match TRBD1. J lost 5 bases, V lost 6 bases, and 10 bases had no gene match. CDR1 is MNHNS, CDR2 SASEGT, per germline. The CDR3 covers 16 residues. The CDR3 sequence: CASRSPGTGGGYGYTF. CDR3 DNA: TGTGCCAGCAGATCTCCCGGGACAGGGGGCGGTTATGGCTACACCTTC.

For the CDR3, the DNA is TGCAGTGCTAACCCGACTCTTAGGGACAGGGGCAATCAGCCCCAGCATTTT. Translating gives CSANPTLRDRGNQPQHF. This chain links TRBV20-1 with TRBJ1-5; 9 bases align to TRBD1. There are 17 residues in the CDR3. CDR1 DFQATT and CDR2 SNEGSKA come from the germline V gene (reference sequence). V shed 4 bases, J shed 2 bases, and the junction held 12 bases outside the gene matches.

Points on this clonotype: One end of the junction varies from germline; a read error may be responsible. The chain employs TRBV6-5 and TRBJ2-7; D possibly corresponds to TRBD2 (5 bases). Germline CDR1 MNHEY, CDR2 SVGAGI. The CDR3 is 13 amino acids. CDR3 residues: CASSRGREYERYF. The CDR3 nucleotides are TGTGCCAGCAGCCGCGGGCGTGAATACGAGCGGTACTTC.

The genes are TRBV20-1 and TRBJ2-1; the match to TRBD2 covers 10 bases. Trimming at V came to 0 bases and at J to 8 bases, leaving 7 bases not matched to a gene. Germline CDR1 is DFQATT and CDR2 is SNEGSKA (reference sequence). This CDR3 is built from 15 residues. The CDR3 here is CSARDESGRGDEQFF. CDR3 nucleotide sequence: TGCAGTGCTAGAGATGAAAGCGGGAGGGGTGATGAGCAGTTCTTC.

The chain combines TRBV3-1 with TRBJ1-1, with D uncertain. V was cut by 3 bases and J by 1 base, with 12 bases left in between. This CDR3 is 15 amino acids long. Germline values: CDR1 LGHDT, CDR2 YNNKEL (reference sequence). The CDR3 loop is CASSQNRLRNTEAFF. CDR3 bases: TGTGCCAGCAGCCAGAACCGACTGAGGAACACTGAAGCTTTCTTT.

The CDR3 reads CAWTQALAAGYTF. CDR3 sequence (DNA): TGTGCCTGGACCCAAGCTCTGGCGGCTGGCTACACCTTC. The chain uses TRBV30 and TRBJ1-2; D unclear. The V end lost 4 bases, the J end lost 7 bases, and 16 bases lay between the germline ends. The V gene's germline CDR1 is GTSNPN and CDR2 SVGIG (reference sequence). This CDR3 is 13 amino acids long.

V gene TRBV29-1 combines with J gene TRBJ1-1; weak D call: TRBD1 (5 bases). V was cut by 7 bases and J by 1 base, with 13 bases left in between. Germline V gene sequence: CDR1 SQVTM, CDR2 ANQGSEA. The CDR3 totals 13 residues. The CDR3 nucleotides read TGCAGCGCCCGAGGGGATTCGAACACTGAAGCTTTCTTT. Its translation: CSARGDSNTEAFF.

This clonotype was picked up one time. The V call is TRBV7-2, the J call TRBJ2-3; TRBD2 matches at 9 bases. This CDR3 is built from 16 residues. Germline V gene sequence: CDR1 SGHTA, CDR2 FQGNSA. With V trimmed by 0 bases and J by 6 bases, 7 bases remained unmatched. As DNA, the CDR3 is TGTGCCAGCAGCTTAGCTGGGACGGCGGGGGGGGATACGCAGTATTTT. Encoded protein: CASSLAGTAGGDTQYF.

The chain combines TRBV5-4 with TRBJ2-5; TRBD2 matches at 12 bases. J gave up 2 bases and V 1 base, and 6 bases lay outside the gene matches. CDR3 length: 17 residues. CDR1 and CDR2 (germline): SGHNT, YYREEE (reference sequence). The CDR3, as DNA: TGTGCCAGCAGCTTGTCTAGCGGGAGGGCCGGGCAAGAGACCCAGTACTTC. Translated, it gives CASSLSSGRAGQETQYF. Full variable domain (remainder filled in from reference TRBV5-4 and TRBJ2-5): ETGVTQSPTHLIKTRGQQVTLRCSSQSGHNTVSWYQQALGQGPQFIFQYYREEENGRGNFPPRFSGLQFPNYSSELNVNALELDDSALYLCASSLSSGRAGQETQYFGPGTRLLVL.